Listed below are T cell receptor beta chains from one sample, sequenced in a study of graft-versus-host responses after intestinal transplantation. These TCRs' antigens remain unknown. TCRdb keeps only in-frame clones here, not all; method: immunoSEQ multiplex PCR. The sample lists 65,000 to 85,000 clones, 80% to 90% occurring once. Here the sequenced sample was unstimulated CD8+ T cells sorted from spleen or lymph node cells, taken before transplant. The receptors stem from a human donor who was the organ donor for an intestinal transplant. CDR3s include the opening cysteine and the closing phenylalanine or tryptophan. D genes are given only for firm matches.

v_call	cdr3_length	d_call	j_call	cdr3_aa
TRBV29-1	12	-	TRBJ1-1	CSVLLLGTEAFF
TRBV5-1	16	-	TRBJ2-5	CASSFNTLAGQETQYF
TRBV25-1	14	-	TRBJ1-2	CASSESGTYYGYTF
TRBV7-3	15	-	TRBJ2-3	CASSFISGGPDTQYF
TRBV5-4	17	-	TRBJ1-1	CASSFGGTGGVNTEAFF
TRBV6-5	16	TRBD1	TRBJ1-2	CASSYSVRDRTYGYTF
TRBV29-1	15	TRBD1	TRBJ1-4	CSVGLIGQVGEKLFF
TRBV7-8	14	-	TRBJ1-5	CASSSRGPHQPQHF
TRBV21-1	15	-	TRBJ2-3	CASPRSGGAPDTQYF
TRBV6-5	13	-	TRBJ1-4	CASAGANHEKLFF
TRBV5-6	17	-	TRBJ2-6	CASSLFSGISGANVLTF
TRBV11-2	13	-	TRBJ2-3	CASSAWAPDTQYF
TRBV11-2	15	-	TRBJ2-5	CASSLGRGRKETQYF
TRBV27	13	TRBD1	TRBJ1-2	CASSLGTGLGYTF
TRBV28	15	-	TRBJ2-7	CASSFDLRGVYEQYF
TRBV5-1	15	TRBD1	TRBJ1-1	CASSLVGQGWPEAFF
TRBV2	12	-	TRBJ2-1	CASTTLGNEQFF
TRBV28	17	TRBD1	TRBJ2-2	CASSSIRDRGIPGELFF